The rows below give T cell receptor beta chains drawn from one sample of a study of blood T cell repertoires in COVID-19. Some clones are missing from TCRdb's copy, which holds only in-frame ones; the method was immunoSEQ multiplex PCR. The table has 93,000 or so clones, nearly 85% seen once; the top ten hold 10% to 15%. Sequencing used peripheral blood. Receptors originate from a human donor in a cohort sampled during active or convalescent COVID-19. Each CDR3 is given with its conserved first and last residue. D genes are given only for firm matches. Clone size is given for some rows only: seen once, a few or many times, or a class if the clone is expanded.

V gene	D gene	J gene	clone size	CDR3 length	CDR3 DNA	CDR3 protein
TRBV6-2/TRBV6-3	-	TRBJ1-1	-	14	TGTGCCAGCAGCCAGAGGTCAAAGAACACTGAAGCTTTCTTT	CASSQRSKNTEAFF
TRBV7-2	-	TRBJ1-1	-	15	TGTGCCAGCAGCTTATATCGCAACAGGAACACTGAAGCTTTCTTT	CASSLYRNRNTEAFF
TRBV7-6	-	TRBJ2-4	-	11	TGTGCCAGCAGCAGGGAGTACAGGGTTTACTTC	CASSREYRVYF
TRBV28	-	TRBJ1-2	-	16	TGTGCCAGCAGTCAAGCAGGGGCTCGTAGGGTCTATGGCTACACCTTC	CASSQAGARRVYGYTF
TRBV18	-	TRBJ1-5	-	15	TGTGCCAGCTCGCTGGAGGGTGGGAGCAATCAGCCCCAGCATTTT	CASSLEGGSNQPQHF
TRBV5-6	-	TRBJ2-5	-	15	TGTGCCAGCAGCTTAAGTTTTAGACTGCAGGAGACCCAGTACTTC	CASSLSFRLQETQYF
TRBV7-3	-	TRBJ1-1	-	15	TGTGCCAGCAGTCCTGGGGGACACATGAACACTGAAGCTTTCTTT	CASSPGGHMNTEAFF
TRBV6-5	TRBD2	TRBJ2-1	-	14	TGTGCCAGCAGTTATGGCGGGGGGGCCTTTGAGCAGTTCTTC	CASSYGGGAFEQFF
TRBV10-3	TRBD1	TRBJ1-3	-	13	TGTGCCATCGGGACAGGGATTGGAAACACCATATATTTT	CAIGTGIGNTIYF
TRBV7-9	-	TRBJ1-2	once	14	TGTGCCAGCAGCCACGGGAGTTCGGACTATGGCTACACCTTC	CASSHGSSDYGYTF
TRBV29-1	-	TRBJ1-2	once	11	TGCAGCGTTGATGGCAACCGGGGGTACACCTTC	CSVDGNRGYTF
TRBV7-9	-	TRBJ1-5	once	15	TGTGCCAGCAGCTTAGGATCGGGGGGGTTTCAGCCCCAGCATTTT	CASSLGSGGFQPQHF
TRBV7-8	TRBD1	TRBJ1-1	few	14	TGTGCCAGCAGCAACAGGGGGACGAACACTGAAGCTTTCTTT	CASSNRGTNTEAFF
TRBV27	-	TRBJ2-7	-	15	TGTGCCAGCAGTCCAACCAGGCAGAATCCCTACGAGCAGTACTTC	CASSPTRQNPYEQYF
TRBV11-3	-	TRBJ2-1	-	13	TGTGCCAGCAGCTTACCCGTATACAATGAGCAGTTCTTC	CASSLPVYNEQFF
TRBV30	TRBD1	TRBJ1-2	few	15	TGTGCCTGTAACCGGGACAGGGCGAGGGACTATGGCTACACCTTC	CACNRDRARDYGYTF
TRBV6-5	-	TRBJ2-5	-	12	TGTGCCTGCGGTCGGCTAGTTGAGACCCAGTACTTC	CACGRLVETQYF
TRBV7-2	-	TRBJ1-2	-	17	TGTGCCAGCAGCTTGTTGGGGAGCGGCCCCCGAGGCGATGGCTACACCTTC	CASSLLGSGPRGDGYTF
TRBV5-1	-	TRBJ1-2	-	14	TGCGCCAGCAGTTACGGGGGGGACTCCTATGGCTACACCTTC	CASSYGGDSYGYTF
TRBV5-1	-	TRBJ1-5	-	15	TGCGCCAGCAGCTTGGGCTGGGGGGTCGGTCAGCCCCAGCATTTT	CASSLGWGVGQPQHF
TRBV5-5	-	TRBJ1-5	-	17	TGTGCCAGCAGCTTGAACTGGGCTACCCATAGCAATCAGCCCCAGCATTTT	CASSLNWATHSNQPQHF
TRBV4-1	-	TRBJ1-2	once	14	TGCGCCAGCAGCTCCCGGACAGATGGCTATGGCTACACCTTC	CASSSRTDGYGYTF
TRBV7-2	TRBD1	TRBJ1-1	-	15	TGTGCCAGCAGCTTGTGGACAGGGGCAGTCACTGAAGCTTTCTTT	CASSLWTGAVTEAFF
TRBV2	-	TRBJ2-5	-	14	TGTGCCAGTTCCAAGGGGCGTCTCCAAGAGACCCAGTACTTC	CASSKGRLQETQYF
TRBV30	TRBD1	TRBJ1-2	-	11	TGTGCCTGGAGCCTAGACAGGGGGTCCACCTTC	CAWSLDRGSTF
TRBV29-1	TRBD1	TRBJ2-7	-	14	TGCAGCGTTCCCCCCAGACAGGGATCCTACGAGCAGTACTTC	CSVPPRQGSYEQYF
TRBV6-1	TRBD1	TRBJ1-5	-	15	TGTGCCAGCAGTGAACAGGGGACAGTCAATCAGCCCCAGCATTTT	CASSEQGTVNQPQHF
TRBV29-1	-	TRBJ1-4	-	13	TGCAGCGTCGGCGACAGGCGGTTAGAAAAACTGTTTTTT	CSVGDRRLEKLFF
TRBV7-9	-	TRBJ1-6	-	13	TGTGCCAGCAGCCATGGGGGAGGGCTACCCCTCCACTTT	CASSHGGGLPLHF
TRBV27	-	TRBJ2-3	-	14	TGTGCCAGCAGTTTATGGCCTCAGGGAGATACGCAGTATTTT	CASSLWPQGDTQYF
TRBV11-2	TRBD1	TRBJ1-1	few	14	TGTGCCAGCAGCCAGACAGGGCGAGATACTGAAGCTTTCTTT	CASSQTGRDTEAFF
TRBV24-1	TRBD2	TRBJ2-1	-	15	TGTGCCACCAGTGAACCTGGAGCGGGGTACAATGAGCAGTTCTTC	CATSEPGAGYNEQFF
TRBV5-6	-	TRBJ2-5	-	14	TGTGCCAGCAGCTTCCTCAGGGGAGGGGAGACCCAGTACTTC	CASSFLRGGETQYF
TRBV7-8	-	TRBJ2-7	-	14	TGTGCCAGCAGCTCTCGGGGGAGCTCCTACGAGCAGTACTTC	CASSSRGSSYEQYF
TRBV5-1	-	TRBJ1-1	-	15	TGCGCCAGCAGCTTGAATCCAGGCTTGAACACTGAAGCTTTCTTT	CASSLNPGLNTEAFF
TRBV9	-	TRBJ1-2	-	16	TGTGCCAGCAGCGTGAGACCCCGGGAGGCCGCCTATGGCTACACCTTC	CASSVRPREAAYGYTF
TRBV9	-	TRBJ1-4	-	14	TGTGCCAGCAGCGATGGCCCTACGAGAGGAAAACTGTTTTTT	CASSDGPTRGKLFF
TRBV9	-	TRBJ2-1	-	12	TGTGCCAGCAGCCCAGGAAGGTATGAGCAGTTCTTC	CASSPGRYEQFF
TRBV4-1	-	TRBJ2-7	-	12	TGCGCCAGCAGCGCGCGGGGTGACGAGCAGTACTTC	CASSARGDEQYF
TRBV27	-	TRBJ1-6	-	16	TGTGCCAGCAGTGGGGCTTGGGGGGTACACAATTCACCCCTCCACTTT	CASSGAWGVHNSPLHF
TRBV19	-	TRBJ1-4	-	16	TGTGCCAGTAGTATACAGGAGGGTATGACTAATGAAAAACTGTTTTTT	CASSIQEGMTNEKLFF
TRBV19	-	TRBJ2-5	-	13	TGTGCCAGTAGTATGGTCAGGCAAGAGACCCAGTACTTC	CASSMVRQETQYF
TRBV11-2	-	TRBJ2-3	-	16	TGTGCCAGCAGCCCCCCTGGTCTGGCCAGCACAGATACGCAGTATTTT	CASSPPGLASTDTQYF
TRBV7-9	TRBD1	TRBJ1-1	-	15	TGTGCCAGCAGCCCCCACGGGACAGGGGGCTCTGAAGCTTTCTTT	CASSPHGTGGSEAFF
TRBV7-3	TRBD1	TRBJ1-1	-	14	TGTGCCAGCAGCCGGACAGGGGGGAACACTGAAGCTTTCTTT	CASSRTGGNTEAFF
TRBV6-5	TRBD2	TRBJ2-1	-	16	TGTGCCAGCAGTTACTCCCTAGCGGGGGGGCAGGATGAGCAGTTCTTC	CASSYSLAGGQDEQFF
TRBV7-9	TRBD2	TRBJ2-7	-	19	TGTGCCAGCAGCTCCTCCGCCCGGGCTAGCGGGGGGGGTTACTACGAGCAGTACTTC	CASSSSARASGGGYYEQYF
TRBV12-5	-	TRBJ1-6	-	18	TGTGCTAGTGGTTTGTTGGGACCGGACAGCTCCTATAATTCACCCCTCCACTTT	CASGLLGPDSSYNSPLHF
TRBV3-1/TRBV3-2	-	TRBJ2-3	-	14	TGTGCCAGCAGCCAAGCCGCGACACCAGATACGCAGTATTTT	CASSQAATPDTQYF
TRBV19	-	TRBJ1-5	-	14	TGTGCCAGTAGCCCAACTGCTGCTGTTAAGCCCCAGCATTTT	CASSPTAAVKPQHF
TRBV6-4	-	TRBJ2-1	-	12	TGTGCCAGCAGTGGTGAGGGTAATGAGCAGTTCTTC	CASSGEGNEQFF
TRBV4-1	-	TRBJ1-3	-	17	TGCGCCAGCAGCCGAAATCGCGGGGGCCCCGACGGAAACACCATATATTTT	CASSRNRGGPDGNTIYF
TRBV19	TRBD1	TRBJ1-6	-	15	TGTGCCAGTAGTATGGGACAGGGCAGGAGTTCACCCCTCCACTTT	CASSMGQGRSSPLHF
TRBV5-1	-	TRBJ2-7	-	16	TGCGCCAGCAGCAATCCGGGACTGCCCGCCCGCTACGAGCAGTACTTC	CASSNPGLPARYEQYF
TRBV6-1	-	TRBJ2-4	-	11	TGTGCCAGCAGTGAAAGGTGGGCTCTGTACTTC	CASSERWALYF
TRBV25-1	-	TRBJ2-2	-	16	TGTGCCAGCAGTGATCCGGGTCGGGGGGCGACCGGGGAGCTGTTTTTT	CASSDPGRGATGELFF
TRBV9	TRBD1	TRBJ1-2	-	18	TGTGCCAGCAGCGACAGAGGGACAGGGGGCTTGGTTAACTATGGCTACACCTTC	CASSDRGTGGLVNYGYTF